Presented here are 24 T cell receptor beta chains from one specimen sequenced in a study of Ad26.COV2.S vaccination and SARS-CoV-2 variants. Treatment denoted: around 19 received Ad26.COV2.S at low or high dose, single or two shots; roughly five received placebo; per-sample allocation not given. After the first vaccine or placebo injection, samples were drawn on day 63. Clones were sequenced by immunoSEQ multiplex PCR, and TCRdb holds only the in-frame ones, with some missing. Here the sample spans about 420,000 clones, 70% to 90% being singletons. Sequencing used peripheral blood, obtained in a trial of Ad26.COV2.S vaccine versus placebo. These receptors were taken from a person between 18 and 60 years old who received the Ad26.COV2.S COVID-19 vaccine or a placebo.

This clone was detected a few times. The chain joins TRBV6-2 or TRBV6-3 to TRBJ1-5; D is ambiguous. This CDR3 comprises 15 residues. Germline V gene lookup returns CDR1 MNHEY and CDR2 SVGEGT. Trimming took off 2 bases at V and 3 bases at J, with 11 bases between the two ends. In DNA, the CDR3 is TGTGCCAGCAGTTACGGGTTGGCGCACAATCAGCCCCAGCATTTT. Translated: CASSYGLAHNQPQHF.

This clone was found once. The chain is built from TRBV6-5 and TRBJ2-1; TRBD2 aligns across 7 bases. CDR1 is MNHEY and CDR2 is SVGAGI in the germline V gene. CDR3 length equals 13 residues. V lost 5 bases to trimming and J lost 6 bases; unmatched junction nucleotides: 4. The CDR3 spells CASSPGTTNEQFF. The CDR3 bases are TGTGCCAGCAGTCCCGGGACTACCAATGAGCAGTTCTTC.

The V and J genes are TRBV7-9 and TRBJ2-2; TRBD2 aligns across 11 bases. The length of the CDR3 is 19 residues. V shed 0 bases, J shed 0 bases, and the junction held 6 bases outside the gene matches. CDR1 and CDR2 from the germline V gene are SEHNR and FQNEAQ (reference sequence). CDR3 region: CASSLAGLAGGANTGELFF. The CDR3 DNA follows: TGTGCCAGCAGCTTAGCCGGGCTAGCGGGGGGCGCGAACACCGGGGAGCTGTTTTTT.

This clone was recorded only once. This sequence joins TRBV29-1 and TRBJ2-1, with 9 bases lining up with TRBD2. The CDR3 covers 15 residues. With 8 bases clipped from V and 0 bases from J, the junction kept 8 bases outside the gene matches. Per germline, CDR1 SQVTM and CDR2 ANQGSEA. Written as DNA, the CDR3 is TGCAGCTATAGCGGGGGAAGGGACTCCTACAATGAGCAGTTCTTC. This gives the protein CSYSGGRDSYNEQFF.

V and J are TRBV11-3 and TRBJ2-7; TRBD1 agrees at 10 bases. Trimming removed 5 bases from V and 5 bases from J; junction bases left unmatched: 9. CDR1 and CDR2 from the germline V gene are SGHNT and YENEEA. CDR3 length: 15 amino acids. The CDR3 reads CASSGGPGQGNEQYF. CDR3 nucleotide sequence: TGTGCCAGCAGCGGGGGTCCGGGACAGGGGAACGAGCAGTACTTC. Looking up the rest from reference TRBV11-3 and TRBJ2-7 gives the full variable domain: EAGVVQSPRYKIIEKKQPVAFWCNPISGHNTLYWYLQNLGQGPELLIRYENEEAVDDSQLPKDRFSAERLKGVDSTLKIQPAELGDSAVYLCASSGGPGQGNEQYFGPGTRLTVT.

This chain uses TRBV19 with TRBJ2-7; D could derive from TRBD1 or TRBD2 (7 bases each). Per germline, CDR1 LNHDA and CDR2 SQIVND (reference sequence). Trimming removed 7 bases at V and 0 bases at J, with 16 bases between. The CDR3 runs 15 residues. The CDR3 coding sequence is TGTGCCAGTACCCAGGGGGGGCTGAGCTCCTACGAGCAGTACTTC. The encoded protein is CASTQGGLSSYEQYF. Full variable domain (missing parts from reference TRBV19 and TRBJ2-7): DGGITQSPKYLFRKEGQNVTLSCEQNLNHDAMYWYRQDPGQGLRLIYYSQIVNDFQKGDIAEGYSVSREKKESFPLTVTSAQKNPTAFYLCASTQGGLSSYEQYFGPGTRLTVT.

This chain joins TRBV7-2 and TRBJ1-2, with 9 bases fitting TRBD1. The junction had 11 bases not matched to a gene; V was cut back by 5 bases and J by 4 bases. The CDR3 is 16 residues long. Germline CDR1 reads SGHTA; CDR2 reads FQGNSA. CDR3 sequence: CASSPSQGARVYGYTF. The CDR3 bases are TGTGCCAGCAGCCCCTCACAGGGGGCGCGGGTCTATGGCTACACCTTC.

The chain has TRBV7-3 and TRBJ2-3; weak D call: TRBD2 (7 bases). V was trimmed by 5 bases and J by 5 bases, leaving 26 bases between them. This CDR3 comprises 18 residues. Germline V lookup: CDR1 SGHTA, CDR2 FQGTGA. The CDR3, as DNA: TGTGCCAGCAGCCCAGGGGTGTATCGGGGACTAATTCAAGATACGCAGTATTTT. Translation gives CASSPGVYRGLIQDTQYF.

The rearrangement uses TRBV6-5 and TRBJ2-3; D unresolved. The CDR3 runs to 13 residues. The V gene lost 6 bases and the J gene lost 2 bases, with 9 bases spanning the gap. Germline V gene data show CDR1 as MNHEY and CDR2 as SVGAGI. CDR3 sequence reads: CASRGPITDTQYF. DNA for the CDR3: TGTGCCAGCAGGGGCCCTATCACAGATACGCAGTATTTT.

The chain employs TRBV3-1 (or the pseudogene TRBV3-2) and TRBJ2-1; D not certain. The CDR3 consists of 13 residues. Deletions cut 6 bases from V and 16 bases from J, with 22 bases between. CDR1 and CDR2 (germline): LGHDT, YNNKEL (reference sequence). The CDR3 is CASSILGPTKAFF. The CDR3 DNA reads TGTGCCAGCAGTATCCTGGGTCCCACGAAGGCCTTCTTC.

The CDR3 DNA reads TGCGCCAGCAGCTGGACGGGGCCCCCAGAGACCCAGTACTTC. The encoded protein is CASSWTGPPETQYF. The chain uses TRBV5-1 and TRBJ2-5, with D perhaps matching TRBD1 or TRBD2 (5 bases each). The germline V gene encodes CDR1 SGHRS and CDR2 YFSETQ. The CDR3 has 14 amino acids. Trimming removed 3 bases from V and 4 bases from J, with 13 bases in between.

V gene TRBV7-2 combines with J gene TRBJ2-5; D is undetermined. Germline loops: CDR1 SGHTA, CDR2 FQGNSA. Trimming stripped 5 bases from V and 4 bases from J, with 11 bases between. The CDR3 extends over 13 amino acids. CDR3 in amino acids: CASSPQPGETQYF. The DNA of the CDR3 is TGTGCCAGCAGCCCTCAGCCCGGAGAGACCCAGTACTTC. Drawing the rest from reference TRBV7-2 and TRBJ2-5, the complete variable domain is GAGVSQSPSNKVTEKGKDVELRCDPISGHTALYWYRQSLGQGLEFLIYFQGNSAPDKSGLPSDRFSAERTGGSVSTLTIQRTQQEDSAVYLCASSPQPGETQYFGPGTRLLVL.

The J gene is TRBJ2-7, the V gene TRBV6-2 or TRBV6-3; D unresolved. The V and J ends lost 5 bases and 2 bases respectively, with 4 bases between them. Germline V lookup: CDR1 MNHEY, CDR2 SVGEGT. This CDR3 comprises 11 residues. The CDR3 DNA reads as TGTGCCAGCAGTCACACCTACGAGCAGTACTTC. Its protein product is CASSHTYEQYF.

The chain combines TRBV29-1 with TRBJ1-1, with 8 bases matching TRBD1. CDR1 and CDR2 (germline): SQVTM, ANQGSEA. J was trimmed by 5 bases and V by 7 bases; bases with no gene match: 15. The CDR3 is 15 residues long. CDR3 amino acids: CSALGGRGRETEAFF. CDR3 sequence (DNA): TGCAGCGCTCTAGGGGGCAGGGGGCGCGAAACTGAAGCTTTCTTT.

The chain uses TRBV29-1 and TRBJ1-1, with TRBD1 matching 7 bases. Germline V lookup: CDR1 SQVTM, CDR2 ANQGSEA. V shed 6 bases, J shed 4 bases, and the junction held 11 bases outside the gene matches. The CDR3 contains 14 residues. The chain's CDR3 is CSVLEGAEGTEAFF. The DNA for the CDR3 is TGCAGCGTATTAGAGGGGGCGGAGGGCACTGAAGCTTTCTTT.

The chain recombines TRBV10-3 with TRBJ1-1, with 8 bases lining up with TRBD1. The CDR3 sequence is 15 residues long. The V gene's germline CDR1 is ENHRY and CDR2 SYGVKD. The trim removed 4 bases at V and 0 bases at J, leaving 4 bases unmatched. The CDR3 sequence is CAISGTGRVNTEAFF. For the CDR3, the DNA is TGTGCCATCAGTGGGACAGGGCGGGTGAACACTGAAGCTTTCTTT.

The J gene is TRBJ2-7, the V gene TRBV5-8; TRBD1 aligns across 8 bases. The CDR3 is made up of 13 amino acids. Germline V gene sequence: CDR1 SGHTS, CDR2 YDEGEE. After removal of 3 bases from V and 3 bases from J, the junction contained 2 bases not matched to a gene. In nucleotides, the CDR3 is TGTGCCAGCAGCTACAGGGGGAACTACGAGCAGTACTTC. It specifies CASSYRGNYEQYF.

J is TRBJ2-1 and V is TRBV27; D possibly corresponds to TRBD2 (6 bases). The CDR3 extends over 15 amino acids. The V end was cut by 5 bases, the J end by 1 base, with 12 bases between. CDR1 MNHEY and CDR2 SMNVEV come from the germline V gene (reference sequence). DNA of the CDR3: TGTGCCAGCAGTCTTGGACTAACTTCCTACAATGAGCAGTTCTTC. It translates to CASSLGLTSYNEQFF.

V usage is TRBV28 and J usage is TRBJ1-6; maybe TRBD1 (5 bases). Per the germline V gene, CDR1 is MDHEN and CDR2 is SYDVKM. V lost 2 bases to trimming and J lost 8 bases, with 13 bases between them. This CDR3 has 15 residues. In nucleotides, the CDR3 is TGTGCCAGCAGTTTAGAGCGGGGGTACGATTCACCCCTCCACTTT. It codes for CASSLERGYDSPLHF. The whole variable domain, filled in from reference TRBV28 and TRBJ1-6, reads DVKVTQSSRYLVKRTGEKVFLECVQDMDHENMFWYRQDPGLGLRLIYFSYDVKMKEKGDIPEGYSVSREKKERFSLILESASTNQTSMYLCASSLERGYDSPLHFGNGTRLTVT.

The CDR3 sequence: CASSPLSNEQFF. CDR3 nucleotide sequence: TGTGCCAGTAGCCCCCTGTCCAATGAGCAGTTCTTC. The rearrangement uses TRBV19 and TRBJ2-1; no reliable D call. Looked up from germline, CDR1 is LNHDA and CDR2 is SQIVND (reference sequence). The V gene lost 6 bases and the J gene lost 6 bases, with 9 bases spanning the gap. The length of the CDR3 is 12 residues.

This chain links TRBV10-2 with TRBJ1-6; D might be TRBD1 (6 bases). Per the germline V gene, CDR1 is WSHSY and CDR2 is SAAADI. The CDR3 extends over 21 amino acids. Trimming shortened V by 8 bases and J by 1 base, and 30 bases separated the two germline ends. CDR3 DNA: TGCGCCAGCCCGAATTACTCCCAGGGACATCAATCATGGTCCTATAATTCACCCCTCCACTTT. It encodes CASPNYSQGHQSWSYNSPLHF.

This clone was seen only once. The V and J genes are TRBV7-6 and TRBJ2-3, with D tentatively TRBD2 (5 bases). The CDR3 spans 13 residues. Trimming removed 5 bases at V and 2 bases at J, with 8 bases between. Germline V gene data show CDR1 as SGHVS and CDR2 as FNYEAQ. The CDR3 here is CASSLRDTDTQYF. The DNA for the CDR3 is TGTGCCAGCAGCCTCCGGGACACAGATACGCAGTATTTT.

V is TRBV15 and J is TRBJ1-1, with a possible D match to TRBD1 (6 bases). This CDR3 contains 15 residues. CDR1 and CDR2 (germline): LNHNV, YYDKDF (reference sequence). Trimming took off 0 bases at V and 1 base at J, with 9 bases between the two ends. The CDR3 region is CATSREAGANTEAFF. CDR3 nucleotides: TGTGCCACCAGCAGAGAAGCAGGGGCGAACACTGAAGCTTTCTTT.

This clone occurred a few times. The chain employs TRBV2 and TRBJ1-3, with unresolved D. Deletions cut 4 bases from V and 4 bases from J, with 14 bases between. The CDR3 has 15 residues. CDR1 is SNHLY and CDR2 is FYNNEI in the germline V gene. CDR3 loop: CASSAMTGVGNTIYF. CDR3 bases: TGTGCCAGCAGTGCTATGACGGGTGTGGGAAACACCATATATTTT.